These 8 T cell receptor beta chains were sequenced from one sample in a study of cytomegalovirus exposure and HLA in healthy donors. In the PCR, 60 Vbeta and 13 Jbeta primers were used. Assay: immunoSEQ multiplex PCR; the TCRdb copy retains only in-frame clones and omits some. The table has tens of thousands of clones, 75% to 85% seen once. The source material was PBMCs. Receptors originate from a male donor in good health and CMV-seronegative.

The CDR3: CASSQALQGARSPLHF. The CDR3 coding sequence is TGCGCCAGCAGCCAAGCGTTGCAGGGGGCGCGCTCACCCCTCCACTTT. The chain carries TRBV4-3 and TRBJ1-6; 8 positions match TRBD1. Looked up from germline, CDR1 is LGHNA and CDR2 is YSLEER. The CDR3 totals 16 residues. Trimming cost V 1 base and J 10 bases; bases outside gene matches: 9.

The chain joins TRBV9 to TRBJ2-2, with D possibly matching TRBD2 (5 bases). Trimming removed 0 bases at V and 4 bases at J, with 7 bases between. Germline values: CDR1 SGDLS, CDR2 YYNGEE. The CDR3 spans 14 residues. CDR3 loop: CASSVGGFTGELFF. In DNA form, the CDR3 reads TGTGCCAGCAGCGTAGGAGGGTTCACCGGGGAGCTGTTTTTT.

In this sample, this clone turned up once. This chain connects TRBV27 to TRBJ1-1; TRBD1 might be the D (5 bases). The CDR3 is 16 residues long. The V and J ends lost 6 bases and 1 base respectively, with 18 bases between them. Germline V gene lookup returns CDR1 MNHEY and CDR2 SMNVEV (reference sequence). The CDR3, as DNA: TGTGCCAGCAGCTTTTTTGCTGACAGTTGGAACACTGAAGCTTTCTTT. It specifies CASSFFADSWNTEAFF.

J is TRBJ1-1 and V is TRBV19; tentative D call: TRBD1 (6 bases). This CDR3 is 18 amino acids long. Germline V gene sequence: CDR1 LNHDA, CDR2 SQIVND (reference sequence). V lost 10 bases, J lost 0 bases, and 27 bases lay in between. This CDR3 reads CATRFGSRGPFMNTEAFF. Here the CDR3 DNA reads TGTGCCACCAGATTCGGGTCCAGGGGTCCTTTTATGAACACTGAAGCTTTCTTT.

The chain joins TRBV6-5 to TRBJ2-7, with 9 bases aligning to TRBD1. Losses at the gene ends were 5 bases for V and 4 bases for J; bases not matched to a gene: 6. The CDR3 is made up of 14 amino acids. CDR1 is MNHEY, CDR2 SVGAGI, per germline. CDR3 DNA: TGTGCCAGCAGTCCGGGACAGGGAAAGTACGAGCAGTACTTC. Its translation is CASSPGQGKYEQYF.

CDR3 protein: CASSLGTGPPQETQYF. CDR3 in DNA: TGTGCCAGCAGTTTAGGGACAGGGCCCCCACAAGAGACCCAGTACTTC. V and J are TRBV6-5 and TRBJ2-5; 9 bases agree with TRBD1. The CDR3 totals 16 residues. In germline, CDR1 is MNHEY, CDR2 SVGAGI. V was pared by 4 bases and J by 2 bases, with 8 bases of the junction left unmatched.

The J gene is TRBJ2-7, the V gene TRBV11-2; tentative D call: TRBD1 (6 bases). CDR1 and CDR2 (germline): SGHAT, FQNNGV. Trimming removed 1 base at V and 6 bases at J, with 10 bases between. The CDR3 is 13 amino acids. The CDR3 is CASSLGTGIEQYF. The DNA of the CDR3 is TGTGCCAGCAGCTTAGGTACAGGGATCGAGCAGTACTTC.

This clone was seen a handful of times. J is TRBJ2-2 and V is TRBV15, with D perhaps matching TRBD1 (6 bases). The CDR3 covers 15 residues. Germline CDR1 reads LNHNV; CDR2 reads YYDKDF (reference sequence). V was pared by 7 bases and J by 3 bases, with 15 bases between. The CDR3 nucleotides read TGTGCCACCACATCTGGACAGACAGACACCGGGGAGCTGTTTTTT. Residues: CATTSGQTDTGELFF.